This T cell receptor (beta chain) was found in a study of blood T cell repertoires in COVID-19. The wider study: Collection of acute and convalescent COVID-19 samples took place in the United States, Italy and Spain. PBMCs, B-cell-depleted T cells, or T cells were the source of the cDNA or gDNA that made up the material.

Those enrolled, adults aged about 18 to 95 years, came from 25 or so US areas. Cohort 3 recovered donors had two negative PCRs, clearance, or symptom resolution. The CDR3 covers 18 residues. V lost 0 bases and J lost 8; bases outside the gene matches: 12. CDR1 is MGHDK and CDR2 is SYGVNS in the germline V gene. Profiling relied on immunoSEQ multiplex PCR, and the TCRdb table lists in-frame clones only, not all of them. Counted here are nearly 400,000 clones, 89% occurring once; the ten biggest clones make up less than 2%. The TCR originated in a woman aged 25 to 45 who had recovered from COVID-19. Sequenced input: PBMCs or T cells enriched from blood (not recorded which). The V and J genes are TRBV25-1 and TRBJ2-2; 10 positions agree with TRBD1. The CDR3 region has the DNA TGTGCCAGCAGTGAATATCTGTTGGGACAGGGGATCGATGGGGAGCTGTTTTTT. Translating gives CASSEYLLGQGIDGELFF.